The clone carrying this T cell receptor beta chain appeared once. Trimming left V 0 bases short and J 5 bases short, with 14 bases between. The CDR3 has 16 amino acids. Germline CDR1 and CDR2: DFQATT and SNEGSKA (reference sequence). The entry originates in a study of human T cells and chemical hapten exposure. TCRdb re-called the RACE reads with MiXCR, one entry per CDR3 protein. The table shows some 90,000 distinct CDR3 sequences, with roughly 10% occurring only once. This sample's time point: patch test 3, about 24 weeks after DPC sensitization. The treatment here: therapeutic diphenylcyclopropenone sensitization with weekly scalp DPC.

This specimen consisted of whole blood, obtained in connection with sensitization to the hapten diphenylcyclopropenone (DPC). The origin of this receptor is a woman aged 30 to 39 with alopecia areata. Some clones in this sample may be carry-over from other donors' samples. This chain joins TRBV20-1 and TRBJ1-6; D call uncertain. The CDR3 loop reads CSARETVGGNNSPLHF. In nucleotides, the CDR3 is TGCAGTGCTAGAGAGACGGTGGGTGGGAATAATTCACCCCTCCACTTT.